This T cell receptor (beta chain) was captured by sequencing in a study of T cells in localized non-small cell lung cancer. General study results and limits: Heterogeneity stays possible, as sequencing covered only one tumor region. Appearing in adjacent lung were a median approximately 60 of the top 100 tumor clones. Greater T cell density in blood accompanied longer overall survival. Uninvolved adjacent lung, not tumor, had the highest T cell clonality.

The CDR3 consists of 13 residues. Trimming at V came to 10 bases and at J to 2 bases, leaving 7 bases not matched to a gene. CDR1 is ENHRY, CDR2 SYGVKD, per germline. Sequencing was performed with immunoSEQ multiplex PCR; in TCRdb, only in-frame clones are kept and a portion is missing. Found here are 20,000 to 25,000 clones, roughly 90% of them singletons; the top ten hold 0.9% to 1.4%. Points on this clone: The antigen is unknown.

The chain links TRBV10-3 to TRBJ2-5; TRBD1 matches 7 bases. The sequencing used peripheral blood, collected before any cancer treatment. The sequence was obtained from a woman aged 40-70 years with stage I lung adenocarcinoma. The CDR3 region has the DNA TGTGCCACAACGACAGGGTCTCAAGAGACCCAGTACTTC. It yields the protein CATTTGSQETQYF.